Only a few counts were recorded for the clone carrying this T cell receptor (beta chain). Antigen specificity is unknown. The data were obtained in a study of blood T cells in healthy people across ages. General study results and limits: Older age coincided with a roughly linear decline in TCR beta diversity per million T cells. Changes seen in expanded clonotypes were possibly confounded by donor CMV status left unknown.

V dropped 3 bases and J dropped 6 bases, with 7 bases sitting between them. This CDR3 spans 12 amino acids. A second PCR, run for about 7 to 11 cycles, used a sample-barcoded 5' primer plus a J-beta primer mix. MiXCR was run by TCRdb on the 5' RACE reads, yielding one entry per CDR3 protein. The sample carries 700,000 or so distinct CDR3 sequences, roughly two fifths recorded once. The source of this sequence is an older man in good health. The V and J genes are TRBV12-3 or TRBV12-4 and TRBJ2-3; D is uncertain. Input material: blood. In DNA form, the CDR3 reads TGTGCCAGCAGTTTGATGGGGGATACGCAGTATTTT. Protein product: CASSLMGDTQYF.